This TCR beta chain was observed in a study of blood T cell repertoires in COVID-19. CDR1 is LNHDA, CDR2 SQIVND, per germline (reference sequence). CDR3 length equals 15 residues. The junction had 5 bases not matched to a gene; V was cut back by 1 base and J by 7 bases. This clone is a singleton in its sample. Clones were sequenced by immunoSEQ multiplex PCR, and TCRdb holds only the in-frame ones, with some missing. In the table there are 100,000 to 150,000 clones, 86% of which are singletons. The gene calls are TRBV19 and TRBJ1-1, with 11 bases identical to TRBD1. The source is a man in his forties with acute or convalescent COVID-19. The specimen was peripheral blood. CDR3 nucleotide sequence: TGTGCCAGTAGTATAGCTGGGACAGGGGGAATTGAAGCTTTCTTT. This encodes CASSIAGTGGIEAFF.